The rows below give T cell receptor beta chains drawn from one sample of a study of tumor-infiltrating lymphocytes in primary liver carcinoma. TCRdb recomputed calls from the multiplex PCR reads with MiXCR, one row per CDR3 protein. The sample has 300,000 to 400,000 distinct CDR3 sequences; over 55% are singletons. Sequenced material: peripheral blood. The receptors shown here come from a man in his forties or fifties with primary liver carcinoma and hepatitis B virus infection. CDR3s include the opening cysteine and the closing phenylalanine or tryptophan. The D gene is left open where the match is weak. Not every row has a clone size; where given, it reads once, few, many or a size class.

D: TRBD2; J: TRBJ2-1; size: NA; V: TRBV28; CDR3: CASSPLAVYNEQIF; DNA: TGTGCCAGCAGCCCACTAGCGGTCTACAATGAGCAGATCTTC
D: TRBD2; J: TRBJ2-1; size: few; V: TRBV28; CDR3: CASSETSGRAYEQFF; DNA: TGTGCCAGCAGTGAGACTAGCGGGAGGGCCTATGAGCAGTTCTTC
D: NA; J: TRBJ1-4; size: NA; V: TRBV11-2; CDR3: CTSSLGAAVNEKLVF; DNA: TGTACCAGCAGCTTAGGGGCCGCCGTGAATGAAAAACTCGTTTTT
D: NA; J: TRBJ2-6; size: NA; V: TRBV12-3/TRBV12-4; CDR3: CASSFRGTNSRANVLTF; DNA: TGTGCCAGCAGTTTCAGGGGGACTAACTCTAGGGCCAACGTCCTGACTTTC
D: NA; J: TRBJ1-2; size: NA; V: TRBV11-2; CDR3: CASSSSQGPNYGYTF; DNA: TGTGCCAGCAGCTCATCACAGGGACCTAACTATGGCTACACCTTC
D: NA; J: TRBJ2-1; size: NA; V: TRBV6-2/TRBV6-3; CDR3: CASSEDFYNEQSF; DNA: TGTGCCAGCAGTGAGGATTTCTACAATGAGCAGTCCTTC
D: NA; J: TRBJ2-1; size: NA; V: TRBV11-2; CDR3: CASSVLSGALVDEQFF; DNA: TGTGCCAGCAGTGTTTTATCGGGAGCACTGGTCGATGAGCAGTTCTTC
D: NA; J: TRBJ2-7; size: few; V: TRBV25-1; CDR3: CASSATGWQYF; DNA: TGTGCCAGCAGTGCAACAGGGTGGCAGTACTTC
D: NA; J: TRBJ2-1; size: NA; V: TRBV11-3; CDR3: CASSSTSVSIEQFF; DNA: TGTGCCAGCAGCTCAACCTCGGTTTCCATTGAGCAGTTCTTC
D: NA; J: TRBJ1-2; size: NA; V: TRBV6-1; CDR3: CASSEATGYTF; DNA: TGTGCCAGCAGTGAAGCGACTGGCTACACCTTC
D: NA; J: TRBJ2-1; size: NA; V: TRBV11-3; CDR3: CANSLISTAAANEQFF; DNA: TGTGCCAACAGCTTGATTTCGACCGCGGCGGCCAATGAGCAGTTCTTC
D: TRBD2; J: TRBJ2-1; size: NA; V: TRBV4-1; CDR3: CASSQESFGRARDEQFF; DNA: TGCGCCAGCAGCCAAGAGTCCTTCGGGAGGGCCAGGGATGAGCAGTTCTTC
D: NA; J: TRBJ1-5; size: NA; V: TRBV4-3; CDR3: CASGQVGGQPQHF; DNA: TGCGCCAGCGGCCAAGTTGGAGGGCAGCCCCAGCACTTT
D: NA; J: TRBJ2-3; size: once; V: TRBV4-1; CDR3: CASSPKAWADTQYF; DNA: TGCGCCAGCAGCCCAAAAGCATGGGCAGATACGCAGTATTTT
D: TRBD2; J: TRBJ2-7; size: NA; V: TRBV5-4; CDR3: CASSLARLAGMRTYEQYF; DNA: TGTGCCAGCAGCTTGGCCCGGCTAGCGGGAATGAGAACCTACGAGCAGTACTTC
D: TRBD1; J: TRBJ2-7; size: NA; V: TRBV13; CDR3: CASSLSGTGSHEQYF; DNA: TGTGCCAGCAGCTTATCCGGGACAGGGTCCCACGAGCAGTACTTC
D: NA; J: TRBJ2-1; size: NA; V: TRBV5-6; CDR3: CASSLERHGQFF; DNA: TGTGCCAGCAGCTTGGAACGCCATGGGCAGTTCTTC
D: TRBD2; J: TRBJ2-3; size: few; V: TRBV11-2; CDR3: CASSTGTSGTDTQYF; DNA: TGTGCCAGCAGCACCGGGACTAGCGGCACAGATACGCAGTATTTT
D: NA; J: TRBJ2-5; size: many; V: TRBV12-3/TRBV12-4; CDR3: CASSFFGGKETQYF; DNA: TGTGCCAGCAGTTTTTTTGGGGGGAAGGAGACCCAGTACTTC
D: NA; J: TRBJ2-7; size: many; V: TRBV6-2/TRBV6-3; CDR3: CASDAGGTGHVEQYF; DNA: TGTGCCAGCGACGCGGGAGGGACAGGGCACGTCGAGCAGTACTTC
D: TRBD1; J: TRBJ1-4; size: many; V: TRBV11-2; CDR3: CASSRNRGGSEKLFF; DNA: TGTGCCAGCAGCAGAAACAGGGGAGGCTCTGAAAAACTGTTTTTT
D: NA; J: TRBJ2-1; size: NA; V: TRBV11-2; CDR3: CASSSRGRDYNEQFF; DNA: TGTGCCAGCAGCTCGCGAGGTAGGGACTACAATGAGCAGTTCTTC
D: NA; J: TRBJ2-3; size: NA; V: TRBV11-2; CDR3: CASRRGEYRDKQYF; DNA: TGTGCCAGCCGAAGGGGGGAGTACAGAGATAAGCAGTATTTT
D: TRBD2; J: TRBJ2-5; size: NA; V: TRBV5-1; CDR3: CASSLEIIAGGTRDRAQYF; DNA: TGCGCCAGCAGCTTGGAAATCATAGCGGGAGGAACAAGAGATAGGGCCCAGTACTTC
D: NA; J: TRBJ2-1; size: NA; V: TRBV14; CDR3: CASSVGESEQFF; DNA: TGTGCCAGCAGCGTGGGAGAGTCTGAGCAGTTCTTC
D: NA; J: TRBJ2-3; size: NA; V: TRBV7-9; CDR3: CASRRETDTLYF; DNA: TGTGCCAGCAGAAGAGAGACAGATACGCTGTATTTT